The TCR beta chain described here comes from a study of blood T cell repertoires in COVID-19. Method: immunoSEQ multiplex PCR; TCRdb's copy keeps in-frame clones and lacks some. The sample yields about 87,000 clones, around 75% seen once. V was pared by 4 bases and J by 5 bases, with 9 bases of the junction left unmatched. Germline CDR1 is SGHAT and CDR2 is FQNNGV. The CDR3 extends over 17 amino acids. The chain uses TRBV11-2 and TRBJ1-6, with 9 bases identical to TRBD1. This sequence was found in a woman between 50 and 59 years old with acute or convalescent COVID-19. The sequenced sample was peripheral blood. CDR3 in amino acids: CASSSTTRTGDNSPLHF. The CDR3 region has the DNA TGTGCCAGCAGCTCAACTACCCGGACAGGGGATAATTCACCCCTCCACTTT.